These T cell receptor beta chains were read from a single sample in a study of long-term antiretroviral therapy in people with HIV. Here immunoSEQ multiplex PCR was the method, and the copy in TCRdb shows in-frame clones only, minus some. The sample has about 32,000 clones, approximately 85% seen once; the top ten hold 4.4%. This specimen consisted of unsorted PBMCs, obtained about 3.3 years after starting antiretroviral therapy. These receptors originate from a man younger than 35 with HIV. Each CDR3 is given with its conserved first and last residue. The order of the fields is V gene, J gene, clone size, D gene, CDR3 DNA, CDR3 protein. D genes are given only for firm matches. Only part of the rows carry a size: once, few, many, or a class if the clone is expanded.

>TRBV10-1|TRBJ2-7|-|-
TGCGCCAGCAGTGAGTCGTACGGTAGCTCCTACGAGCAGTACTTC
CASSESYGSSYEQYF
>TRBV19|TRBJ2-2|-|-
TGTGCCAGTAGTAAACTAGCAGCTTACACCGGGGAGCTGTTTTTT
CASSKLAAYTGELFF
>TRBV5-4|TRBJ1-1|-|-
TGTGCCAGCAGCCCTACTTTTCGGACCGTCGCCACTGAAGCTTTCTTT
CASSPTFRTVATEAFF
>TRBV7-2|TRBJ1-1|-|-
TGTGCCAGCAGCTTAGTACCCGGGGTCGGCGACACTGAAGCTTTCTTT
CASSLVPGVGDTEAFF
>TRBV7-3|TRBJ2-1|-|-
TGTGCCAGCAGCTTAAGCTCAGGGGGGTACAATGAGCAGTTCTTC
CASSLSSGGYNEQFF
>TRBV5-5|TRBJ2-2|-|TRBD1
TGTGCCAGCAGCGCCACAGGGGAACTGAACACCGGGGAGCTGTTTTTT
CASSATGELNTGELFF
>TRBV5-1|TRBJ1-1|-|TRBD1
TGCGCCAGCAGTTTTAGACAGGGGGGGGTTATGAACACTGAAGCTTTCTTT
CASSFRQGGVMNTEAFF
>TRBV5-1|TRBJ1-3|-|-
TGCGCCAGCACCAGGGGAGGATCTGGAAACACCATATATTTT
CASTRGGSGNTIYF
>TRBV6-5|TRBJ2-7|-|TRBD1
TGTGCCAGCAGTGCGGGACAGGCACTCTACGAGCAGTACTTC
CASSAGQALYEQYF
>TRBV5-1|TRBJ1-4|-|-
TGCGCCAGCAGCTTGGGAACCGCGTGGGGGGCCCATAATGAAAAACTGTTTTTT
CASSLGTAWGAHNEKLFF
>TRBV25-1|TRBJ1-2|-|-
TGTGCCAGCAGTGAATATGGGGGGCCTAACTATGGCTACACCTTC
CASSEYGGPNYGYTF
>TRBV14|TRBJ1-2|-|TRBD1
TGTGCCAGCAGCAGCCGGGACAGAACTCTCTATGGCTACACCTTC
CASSSRDRTLYGYTF
>TRBV7-2|TRBJ1-1|-|-
TGTGCCAGCAGCTCAAAAGGAAGGGCAGACGAAGCTTTCTTT
CASSSKGRADEAFF
>TRBV28|TRBJ2-7|-|-
TGTGCCAGCAGTTTGATCTACGAGCAGTACTTC
CASSLIYEQYF
>TRBV7-9|TRBJ2-5|-|-
TGTGCCAGCAGCCTAGCCCAAGAGACCCAGTACTTC
CASSLAQETQYF
>TRBV28|TRBJ2-7|-|TRBD2
TGTGCCAGCAGTTCCTTGGCGGGAGAGGGAGAGCAGTACTTC
CASSSLAGEGEQYF
>TRBV7-8|TRBJ1-5|-|-
TGTGCCAGCAGCTTAGAAGGGAGGGAAAATCAGCCCCAGCATTTT
CASSLEGRENQPQHF
>TRBV11-2|TRBJ2-3|-|-
TGTGCCAGCAGCTTAAACACAGATACGCAGTATTTT
CASSLNTDTQYF
>TRBV27|TRBJ2-2|-|-
TGTGCCAGCAGCCACAGTGATTTTTGGAACACCGGGGAGCTGTTTTTT
CASSHSDFWNTGELFF
>TRBV27|TRBJ2-1|once|-
TGTGCCAGCAGTCCATCTTCGACTCGGCACAATGAGCAGTTCTTC
CASSPSSTRHNEQFF
>TRBV5-6|TRBJ1-1|few|-
TGTGCCAGCGACGACAGTATGAACACTGAAGCTTTCTTT
CASDDSMNTEAFF
>TRBV5-1|TRBJ1-1|-|-
TGCGCCAGCAGCTTTAGGGCGGGTGGGCAGGGCCCTAACACTGAAGCTTTCTTT
CASSFRAGGQGPNTEAFF
>TRBV11-2|TRBJ1-1|few|-
TGTGCCAGCAGCTCGTCCAGGAGTTTATTGAACACTGAAGCTTTCTTT
CASSSSRSLLNTEAFF
>TRBV10-3|TRBJ2-1|-|TRBD2
TGTGCCGTCGGGACTAGCGGGAGAAATGAGCAGTTCTTC
CAVGTSGRNEQFF
>TRBV18|TRBJ2-7|-|-
TGTGCCAGCTCTCCTTTGGGACGGCGACCTCAAGAGCAGTACTTC
CASSPLGRRPQEQYF
>TRBV29-1|TRBJ2-7|-|TRBD1
TGCAGCGTTGATGGGACAGGGGACTACGAGCAGTACTTC
CSVDGTGDYEQYF
>TRBV7-9|TRBJ1-2|-|-
TGTGCCAGCAGCTTAGGGATTGGGCAGGGACATGGCTACACCTTC
CASSLGIGQGHGYTF
>TRBV19|TRBJ2-7|-|TRBD1
TGTGCCAGTAGTTGGGACAGCTCCTACGAGCAGTACTTC
CASSWDSSYEQYF
>TRBV19|TRBJ1-5|-|-
TGTGCCAGTAGTATGGAGGGGAGAGGGGGCAATCAGCCCCAGCATTTT
CASSMEGRGGNQPQHF
>TRBV5-6|TRBJ1-2|-|-
TGTGCCAGCAGCTTGAACCTCTATGGCTACACCTTC
CASSLNLYGYTF
>TRBV7-3|TRBJ2-1|-|TRBD2
TGTGCCAGCAGCTTGACCGTCGCGGCTAGCGGGAGGGAAGGTGAGCAGTTCTTC
CASSLTVAASGREGEQFF
>TRBV5-1|TRBJ2-2|-|-
TGCGCCAGCAGCTTGGCGGGTAACACCGGGGAGCTGTTTTTT
CASSLAGNTGELFF
>TRBV5-1|TRBJ2-7|-|-
TGCGCCAGCAGCTTAACGGGAAGCTCCTACGAGCAGTACTTC
CASSLTGSSYEQYF
>TRBV9|TRBJ2-7|-|TRBD2
TGTGCCAGCAGCGGAAGGACTAGCGGGGCCGCAGGGCAGTACTTC
CASSGRTSGAAGQYF
>TRBV28|TRBJ1-1|-|-
TGTGCCAGCAGTCCGCGACAGACCATGAACACTGAAGCTTTCTTT
CASSPRQTMNTEAFF
>TRBV5-4|TRBJ2-6|-|-
TGTGCCAGCAGCAGAAGAGACCGCTCTGGGGCCAACGTCCTGACTTTC
CASSRRDRSGANVLTF
>TRBV10-3|TRBJ2-7|-|TRBD1
TGTGCCATCAGTGAGGAACCGGGACAGGGTTTAGGCGAGCAGTACTTC
CAISEEPGQGLGEQYF
>TRBV7-2|TRBJ2-1|few|-
TGTGCCAGCAGCCTCGGGACTGGACGCTACAATGAGCAGTTCTTC
CASSLGTGRYNEQFF
>TRBV6-5|TRBJ1-2|-|-
TGTGCCAGCAGTTTGGGGGATGGCTACACCTTC
CASSLGDGYTF
>TRBV7-9|TRBJ1-1|once|-
TGTGCCAGCAGCGCCACTAGGGGACTGCTGAACACTGAAGCTTTCTTT
CASSATRGLLNTEAFF
>TRBV7-2|TRBJ1-5|few|-
TGTGCCAGCAGCCCCAGAGGGACTGATCAGCCCCAGCATTTT
CASSPRGTDQPQHF
>TRBV25-1|TRBJ2-5|once|TRBD1
TGTGCCAGCAGAGAGCCCGGGACAGGGGAGACCCAGTACTTC
CASREPGTGETQYF
>TRBV10-3|TRBJ1-2|-|TRBD1
TGTGCCATCAGCGACAGGGGGGGGAACTATGGCTACACCTTC
CAISDRGGNYGYTF
>TRBV18|TRBJ2-2|-|-
TGTGCCAGCTCACCACCCGAGGGCCTGGCCACCGGGGAGCTGTTTTTT
CASSPPEGLATGELFF
>TRBV7-2|TRBJ1-4|-|-
TGTGCCAGCAGCCTAAGGGAAAAACTGTTTTTT
CASSLREKLFF
>TRBV27|TRBJ1-1|-|-
TGTGCCAGCAGTCCCCTGGCGGGGAACACTGAAGCTTTCTTT
CASSPLAGNTEAFF
>TRBV7-9|TRBJ1-6|-|-
TGTGCCAGCAGCTTAGCGAATAATTCACCCCTCCACTTT
CASSLANNSPLHF
>TRBV18|TRBJ1-6|-|TRBD1
TGTGCCAGCTCACCAGAGGACAGGGCCGGTTCCTATAATTCACCCCTCCACTTT
CASSPEDRAGSYNSPLHF